The clone carrying this T cell receptor beta chain was counted a few times. Its cognate antigen is unknown. V lost 5 bases to trimming and J lost 9 bases; unmatched junction nucleotides: 5. The length of the CDR3 is 13 residues. TCRdb re-analysed the 5' RACE reads in MiXCR, keeping a single row per CDR3 protein. The sample includes roughly 150,000 distinct CDR3 sequences, roughly 13% seen only once; the top ten take about 3.3%. The sample comes from a study of T-cell memory formation after mild COVID-19. Study-level background: Largely donor-specific TCR clusters were found. General study findings and limits: Researchers report contracting CD4+ clones mostly in CM and EM, with CD8+ clones in EMRA. The study detected some responding clones in pre-infection memory, suggesting cross-reactive memory joined.

The sequenced sample consisted of PBMCs or a T cell subset sorted from them (not recorded which). The genes are TRBV12-3 or TRBV12-4 and TRBJ1-5, with 9 bases aligning to TRBD1. This sequence originates from a young man who had mild COVID-19 (a few samples of this study predate the infection). Cell type and time point are not known. The CDR3 reads CASSPWGQGPQHF. The CDR3 region has the DNA TGTGCCAGCAGTCCTTGGGGACAGGGGCCCCAGCATTTT.